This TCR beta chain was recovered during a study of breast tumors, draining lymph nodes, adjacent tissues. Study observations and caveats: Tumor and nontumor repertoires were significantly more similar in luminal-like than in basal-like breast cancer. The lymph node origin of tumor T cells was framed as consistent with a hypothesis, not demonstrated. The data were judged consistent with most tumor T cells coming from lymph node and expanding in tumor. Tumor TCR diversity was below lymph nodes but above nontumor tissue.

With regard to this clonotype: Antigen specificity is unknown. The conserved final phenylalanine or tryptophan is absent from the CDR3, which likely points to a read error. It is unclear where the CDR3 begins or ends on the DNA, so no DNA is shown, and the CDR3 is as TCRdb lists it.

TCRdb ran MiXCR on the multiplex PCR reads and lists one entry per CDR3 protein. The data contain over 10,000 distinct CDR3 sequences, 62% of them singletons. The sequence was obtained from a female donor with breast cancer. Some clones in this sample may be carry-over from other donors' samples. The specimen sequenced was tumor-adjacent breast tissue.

Here the CDR3 reads CASSYLGGGYEQHL. The chain recombines TRBV6-5 with TRBJ2-7; the table's D call, TRBD1, has no DNA check behind it. Per the germline V gene, CDR1 is MNHEY and CDR2 is SVGAGI. The CDR3 is made up of 14 amino acids, end residues included.